This T cell receptor beta chain was retrieved from a study of T-cell reconstitution after alpha-beta-depleted transplantation in children. Study-level results: The study traced high day-60 TCRbeta diversity in some patients to surviving recipient T cells and thymic progenitors. At around two months after transplant, the alpha-beta T cells were reportedly derived from several hundred expanded clones that came from non-depleted graft cells. T-cell counts and diversity at one year following transplant were attributed mainly to newly produced T cells.

The CDR3 has 12 residues. Germline CDR1 reads MNHEY; CDR2 reads SVGEGT. Trimming cost V 6 bases and J 7 bases; bases outside gene matches: 3. Preparation of the TCRbeta library used unique molecular identifiers. TCRdb redid the calling of the PCR reads with MiXCR, one entry per CDR3 protein. The sample has about 300,000 distinct CDR3 sequences, 10% seen once; the top ten hold 7.5%. For this clonotype: Its matching antigen is unknown.

Sequences were derived from PBMCs, sampled before TCRalphabeta/CD19-depleted stem cell transplant. This receptor was identified in a boy under two years old with acute myeloid leukemia, due to receive a stem cell transplant. The rearrangement links TRBV6-2 or TRBV6-3 to TRBJ1-2; the match to TRBD1 covers 9 bases. CDR3 region: CASSVGQGGYTF. CDR3 DNA: TGTGCCAGCAGCGTGGGACAGGGTGGCTACACCTTC.